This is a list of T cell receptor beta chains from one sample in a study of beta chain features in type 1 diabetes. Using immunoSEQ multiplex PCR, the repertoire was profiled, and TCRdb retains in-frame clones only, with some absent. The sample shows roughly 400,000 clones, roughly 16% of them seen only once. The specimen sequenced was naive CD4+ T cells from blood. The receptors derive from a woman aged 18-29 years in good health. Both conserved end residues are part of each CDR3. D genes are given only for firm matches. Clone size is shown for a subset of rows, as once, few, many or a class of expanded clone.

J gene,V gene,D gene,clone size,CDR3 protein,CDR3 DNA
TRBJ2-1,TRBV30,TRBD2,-,CAWTSGPYNEQFF,TGTGCCTGGACTAGCGGGCCGTACAATGAGCAGTTCTTC
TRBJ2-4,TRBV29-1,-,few,CSVERSLAKNIQYF,TGCAGCGTCGAGCGGAGTTTAGCCAAAAACATTCAGTACTTC
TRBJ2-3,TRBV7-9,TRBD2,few,CASSLWTSGSKDTQYF,TGTGCCAGCAGCTTATGGACTAGCGGGAGTAAGGATACGCAGTATTTT
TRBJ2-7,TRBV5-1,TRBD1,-,CASSTNGQDPPQVQYF,TGCGCCAGCAGCACCAACGGACAGGACCCGCCCCAGGTGCAGTACTTC
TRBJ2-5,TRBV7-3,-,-,CASSLNQGPRETQYF,TGTGCCAGCAGCTTAAATCAGGGCCCCAGAGAGACCCAGTACTTC
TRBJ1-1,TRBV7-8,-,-,CASSANNRQHNTEAFF,TGTGCCAGCAGCGCTAATAATAGACAGCACAACACTGAAGCTTTCTTT
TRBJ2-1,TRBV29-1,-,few,CSVEAGVISNEQFF,TGCAGCGTTGAAGCGGGGGTGATCTCCAATGAGCAGTTCTTC
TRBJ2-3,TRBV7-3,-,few,CASSLRAGKGRRNTDTQYF,TGTGCCAGCAGCTTAAGGGCAGGGAAAGGGAGGCGAAACACAGATACGCAGTATTTT
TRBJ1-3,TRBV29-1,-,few,CSVEARDLDTIYF,TGCAGCGTTGAAGCGAGGGACTTGGACACCATATATTTT
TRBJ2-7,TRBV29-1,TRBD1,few,CSVWFGTDKSSYEQYF,TGCAGCGTTTGGTTTGGGACAGATAAATCCTCCTACGAGCAGTACTTC
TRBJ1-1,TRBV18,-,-,CASSPFSRGEMNTEAFF,TGTGCCAGCTCACCATTTTCGCGGGGTGAAATGAACACTGAAGCTTTCTTT
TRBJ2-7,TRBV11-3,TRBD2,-,CASSSQAGDIYEQYF,TGTGCCAGCAGCTCCCAAGCGGGAGACATCTACGAGCAGTACTTC
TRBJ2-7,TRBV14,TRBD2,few,CASSGLAGVGSYEQYF,TGTGCCAGCAGCGGACTAGCGGGAGTGGGCTCCTACGAGCAGTACTTC
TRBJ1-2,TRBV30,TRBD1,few,CAWGGTEGAHFGYTF,TGTGCCTGGGGGGGGACAGAAGGCGCCCACTTTGGCTACACCTTC
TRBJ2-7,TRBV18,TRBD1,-,CASSPPVQGDNEQYF,TGTGCCAGCTCACCACCCGTGCAGGGGGACAACGAGCAGTACTTC
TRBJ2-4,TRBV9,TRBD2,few,CASSDRLAGLQYF,TGTGCCAGCAGTGATAGACTAGCGGGACTTCAGTACTTC
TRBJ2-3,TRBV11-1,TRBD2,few,CASSSALAGLDTQYF,TGTGCCAGCAGCTCAGCACTAGCGGGACTGGATACGCAGTATTTT
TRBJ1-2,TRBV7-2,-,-,CASSLVGRGNGYTF,TGTGCCAGCAGCTTAGTAGGCAGGGGAAATGGCTACACCTTC
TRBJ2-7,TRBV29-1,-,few,CSVVTTVLQGKQYF,TGCAGCGTTGTGACTACCGTGCTCCAAGGCAAGCAGTACTTC
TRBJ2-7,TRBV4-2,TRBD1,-,CASSQDTSAGGWREQYF,TGTGCCAGCAGCCAAGACACGTCCGCAGGGGGTTGGCGCGAGCAGTACTTC
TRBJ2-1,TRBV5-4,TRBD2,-,CASSFASGTYNEQFF,TGTGCCAGCAGCTTCGCTAGCGGGACTTACAATGAGCAGTTCTTC
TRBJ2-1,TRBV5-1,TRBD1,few,CASSAPGTETFNEQFF,TGCGCCAGCAGCGCACCCGGGACAGAAACATTCAATGAGCAGTTCTTC
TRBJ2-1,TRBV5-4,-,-,CASSPYMEENNEQFF,TGTGCCAGCAGCCCCTACATGGAGGAGAACAATGAGCAGTTCTTC
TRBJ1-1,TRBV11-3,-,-,CASSSGGSRTEAFF,TGTGCCAGCAGTTCCGGGGGGTCTAGGACTGAAGCTTTCTTT
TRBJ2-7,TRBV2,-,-,CASSLHLGSEQYF,TGTGCCAGCAGCCTGCACCTGGGGAGCGAGCAGTACTTC
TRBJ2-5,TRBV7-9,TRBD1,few,CASSFADRGETQYF,TGTGCCAGCAGCTTCGCCGACAGGGGGGAGACCCAGTACTTC
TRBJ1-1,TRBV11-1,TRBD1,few,CASSPRTGGRTEAFF,TGTGCCAGCAGCCCCCGGACAGGGGGACGCACTGAAGCTTTCTTT
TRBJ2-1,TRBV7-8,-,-,CASSKRERNEQFF,TGTGCCAGCAGCAAAAGGGAGAGGAATGAGCAGTTCTTC
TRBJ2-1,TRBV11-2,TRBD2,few,CASSGTSGSNEQFF,TGTGCCAGCAGCGGGACTAGCGGGAGCAATGAGCAGTTCTTC
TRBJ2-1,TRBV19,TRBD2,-,CASRTRSGRSNEQFF,TGTGCCAGTAGAACACGTAGCGGGAGGTCGAATGAGCAGTTCTTC
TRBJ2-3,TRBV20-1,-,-,CSARDYSTQYF,TGCAGTGCTAGAGATTATAGCACGCAGTATTTT
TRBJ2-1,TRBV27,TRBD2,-,CASSLYASGNYNEQFF,TGTGCCAGCAGTTTATATGCTAGCGGAAACTACAATGAGCAGTTCTTC
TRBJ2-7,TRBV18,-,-,CASSPSWYEQYF,TGTGCCAGCTCACCAAGCTGGTACGAGCAGTACTTC
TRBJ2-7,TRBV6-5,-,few,CASRVTGHYEQYF,TGTGCCAGCAGGGTAACAGGACACTACGAGCAGTACTTC
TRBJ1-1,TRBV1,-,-,CTSSQGSRGFEAFF,TGCACCAGCAGCCAAGGAAGTCGAGGGTTTGAAGCTTTCTTT
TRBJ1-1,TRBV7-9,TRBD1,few,CASSQGQGARGTEAFF,TGTGCCAGCAGCCAGGGACAGGGGGCGCGGGGAACTGAAGCTTTCTTT